The 14 T cell receptor beta chains below were found in one sample sequenced in a study of T cell responses to AZD1222 COVID-19 vaccine (dated by TCRdb to about 2021). Explained via the paper, the time point label denotes: about 28 days (+/-7) after the second vaccine dose. Libraries were prepared through the immunoSEQ multiplex PCR assay. The immuneACCESS repertoire file appears here via TCRdb, limited to in-frame rearrangements. These files lack a portion of the clones; in checked studies, under half of the deficit traces to unresolved V genes, and the cause of the others is not known. This sample holds 75,000 to 80,000 clones; roughly 90% were observed only once. Of the sample, 1.3% to 1.5% falls within the top ten clones. Sequenced material: peripheral blood, taken 28 days after the second AZD1222 dose. These receptors were collected from an adult who received the AZD1222 COVID-19 vaccine.

The chain links TRBV7-8 to TRBJ1-2; D is possibly TRBD1 (5 bases). The V gene lost 6 bases and the J gene lost 6 bases, with 11 bases spanning the gap. The CDR3 covers 12 residues. The germline CDR1 and CDR2 sequences are SGHVS and FQNEAQ. The chain's CDR3 is CASRGGEDGYTF. CDR3 coding DNA: TGTGCCAGCAGAGGAGGGGAGGATGGCTACACCTTC.

The J gene is TRBJ1-1, the V gene TRBV25-1, with TRBD1 as a possible D gene (6 bases). V lost 0 bases, J lost 1 base, and 12 bases lay in between. The CDR3 has 16 amino acids. Per the germline V gene, CDR1 is MGHDK and CDR2 is SYGVNS. In nucleotides, the CDR3 is TGTGCCAGCAGTGAATATTTTAGGACAGCGAACACTGAAGCTTTCTTT. Translated: CASSEYFRTANTEAFF. Variable domain in full (rest from reference TRBV25-1 and TRBJ1-1): EADIYQTPRYLVIGTGKKITLECSQTMGHDKMYWYQQDPGMELHLIHYSYGVNSTEKGDLSSESTVSRIRTEHFPLTLESARPSHTSQYLCASSEYFRTANTEAFFGQGTRLTVV.

The chain links TRBV12-3 or TRBV12-4 to TRBJ1-2; D is unclear. Between the trimmed V and J ends, which lost 10 bases and 3 bases, there was a span of 9 bases. CDR3 length: 11 residues. The CDR3 here is CATAGYYGYTF. CDR3 in DNA: TGTGCCACGGCGGGGTACTATGGCTACACCTTC.

This chain connects TRBV12-3 or TRBV12-4 to TRBJ2-7; D gene uncertain. Between the trimmed V and J ends, which lost 2 bases and 5 bases, there was a span of 4 bases. CDR3 size: 11 residues. The CDR3 region is CASSLFHEQYF. In DNA form, the CDR3 reads TGTGCCAGCAGTTTATTCCACGAGCAGTACTTC.

The chain recombines TRBV11-2 with TRBJ2-5; D is uncertain. V gave up 8 bases and J gave up 7 bases, with 14 bases separating them. The CDR3 extends over 12 amino acids. Germline lookup yields CDR1 SGHAT and CDR2 FQNNGV. CDR3 DNA sequence: TGTGCCAGCGCGACCCCCCCAGGGACCCAGTACTTC. Amino acids: CASATPPGTQYF.

This chain connects TRBV28 to TRBJ1-2, with D hard to call. The CDR3 covers 12 residues. Trimming took 10 bases from V and 2 from J, leaving 11 bases between them. Germline-derived CDR1 and CDR2 are MDHEN and SYDVKM. This chain's CDR3 is CAIAPGNYGYTF. CDR3 in DNA: TGTGCCATCGCACCGGGGAACTATGGCTACACCTTC.

The chain uses TRBV6-5 and TRBJ1-2, with 7 bases aligning to TRBD1. V was clipped by 8 bases and J by 8 bases; unmatched bases: 14. The CDR3 has 14 residues. The germline V gene encodes CDR1 MNHEY and CDR2 SVGAGI. The chain's CDR3 is CASRELGQVPGYTF. The CDR3 DNA is TGTGCCAGCCGAGAATTAGGACAGGTCCCCGGCTACACCTTC.

This clone was seen only a few times. The rearrangement uses TRBV7-9 and TRBJ1-3; D unclear. The CDR3 has 14 residues. With 2 bases removed from V and 8 bases from J, the gap between germline ends came to 13 bases. Germline CDR1 and CDR2: SEHNR and FQNEAQ (reference sequence). CDR3 bases: TGTGCCAGCAGCTTAAGTTCGTTATGGGACACCATATATTTT. Protein product: CASSLSSLWDTIYF.

V and J are TRBV4-3 and TRBJ1-2; 9 bases agree with TRBD1. J was trimmed by 2 bases and V by 4 bases; bases with no gene match: 5. Germline CDR1 reads LGHNA; CDR2 reads YSLEER. There are 15 residues in the CDR3. The CDR3 sequence is CASSPGTGSNYGYTF. The CDR3 coding sequence is TGCGCCAGCAGCCCCGGGACAGGGTCAAACTATGGCTACACCTTC.

The V and J genes are TRBV10-3 and TRBJ1-1, with TRBD1 matching 7 bases. The V gene's germline CDR1 is ENHRY and CDR2 SYGVKD. The CDR3 consists of 15 residues. With V trimmed by 0 bases and J by 5 bases, 6 bases remained unmatched. The CDR3 spells CAISESTGSETEAFF. The CDR3 coding sequence is TGTGCCATCAGTGAGTCGACAGGGTCGGAAACTGAAGCTTTCTTT.

The chain carries TRBV7-2 and TRBJ1-2; D uncertain. Deletions cut 1 base from V and 6 bases from J, with 9 bases between. The germline gives CDR1 SGHTA, CDR2 FQGNSA. The CDR3 loop spans 13 amino acids. CDR3 nucleotide sequence: TGTGCCAGCAGCTTAGGTGCTAGGGATGGCTACACCTTC. This translates into CASSLGARDGYTF. Supplemented by reference TRBV7-2 and TRBJ1-2, the full variable domain reads GAGVSQSPSNKVTEKGKDVELRCDPISGHTALYWYRQSLGQGLEFLIYFQGNSAPDKSGLPSDRFSAERTGGSVSTLTIQRTQQEDSAVYLCASSLGARDGYTFGSGTRLTVV.

The chain joins TRBV7-2 to TRBJ2-3; D possibly uses TRBD1 or TRBD2 (7 bases each). Trimming removed 3 bases at V and 0 bases at J, with 16 bases between. The CDR3 extends over 17 amino acids. The germline gives CDR1 SGHTA, CDR2 FQGNSA. The CDR3 nucleotides read TGTGCCAGCAGCTTTGGACTAGGGGGCCCCAGCACAGATACGCAGTATTTT. Its translation: CASSFGLGGPSTDTQYF.

The V and J genes are TRBV11-2 and TRBJ1-2; unclear D gene. V was cut by 4 bases and J by 8 bases, with 26 bases left in between. The CDR3 has 17 amino acids. Per the germline V gene, CDR1 is SGHAT and CDR2 is FQNNGV. The CDR3 here is CASSSLTSGPTKAGYTF. The CDR3 nucleotides are TGTGCCAGCAGCTCCCTCACGTCCGGGCCCACTAAGGCAGGCTACACCTTC. Using reference TRBV11-2 and TRBJ1-2 for the parts outside the CDR3, the full variable domain is EAGVAQSPRYKIIEKRQSVAFWCNPISGHATLYWYQQILGQGPKLLIQFQNNGVVDDSQLPKDRFSAERLKGVDSTLKIQPAKLEDSAVYLCASSSLTSGPTKAGYTFGSGTRLTVV.

The chain has TRBV2 and TRBJ1-6; 7 bases line up with TRBD1. The ends lost 6 bases at V and 6 bases at J; junction bases unmatched: 8. Germline V gives CDR1 SNHLY, CDR2 FYNNEI. The CDR3 covers 15 residues. DNA for the CDR3: TGTGCCAGCAGAGGGGGGGGGACAGTTAATTCACCCCTCCACTTT. Amino acids: CASRGGGTVNSPLHF.